Listed below are T cell receptor beta chains from one sample, sequenced in a study of OX40 agonist ivuxolimab in advanced cancers. The data were produced by immunoSEQ multiplex PCR, yet TCRdb's version contains in-frame clones alone and is incomplete. The sample has tens of thousands of clones; 70% to 90% are singletons. The sample here was CD4+ or CD8+ T cells sorted from blood, taken in a trial of the OX40 agonist ivuxolimab. The receptors were sampled from an adult with an advanced solid tumor such as melanoma, head and neck, liver or kidney cancer. Both conserved end residues are part of each CDR3. D genes are given only for firm matches. Clone size appears in some rows only: once, few, many, or a class for an expanded clone.

D: -; J: TRBJ1-2; V: TRBV4-2; size: -; length: 11; DNA: TGTGCCAGCAGGGTGGGCGGTGGCTACACCTTC; CDR3: CASRVGGGYTF
D: TRBD1; J: TRBJ2-5; V: TRBV7-9; size: -; length: 15; DNA: TGTGCCAGCAGCTTGGTGGGACAGGGGGGTGAGACCCAGTACTTC; CDR3: CASSLVGQGGETQYF
D: TRBD1; J: TRBJ1-1; V: TRBV19; size: -; length: 14; DNA: TGTGCCAGTAGTTCCGGGACAGTGAACACTGAAGCTTTCTTT; CDR3: CASSSGTVNTEAFF
D: -; J: TRBJ1-2; V: TRBV4-1; size: -; length: 14; DNA: TGCGCCAGCAGCCAAGTATCTCCCGTGGATGGCTACACCTTC; CDR3: CASSQVSPVDGYTF
D: -; J: TRBJ1-6; V: TRBV27; size: -; length: 16; DNA: TGTGCCAGCAGTCCCGACCAGAGATTCTATAATTCACCCCTCCACTTT; CDR3: CASSPDQRFYNSPLHF
D: -; J: TRBJ2-7; V: TRBV27; size: -; length: 14; DNA: TGTGCCAGCAGTTTATCAACCCCGTCTGCGTGGCAGTACTTC; CDR3: CASSLSTPSAWQYF
D: -; J: TRBJ1-4; V: TRBV6-5; size: -; length: 16; DNA: TGTGCCAGCAGCTACTTAATGCAGGGCCTGAATGAAAAACTGTTTTTT; CDR3: CASSYLMQGLNEKLFF
D: -; J: TRBJ1-3; V: TRBV5-6; size: -; length: 15; DNA: TGTGCCAGCAGCTTGAGCGGTTACTCTGGAAACACCATATATTTT; CDR3: CASSLSGYSGNTIYF
D: -; J: TRBJ2-2; V: TRBV4-1; size: -; length: 14; DNA: TGCGCCAGCAGCCAAACAGAGAACACCGGGGAGCTGTTTTTT; CDR3: CASSQTENTGELFF
D: -; J: TRBJ2-1; V: TRBV19; size: -; length: 16; DNA: TGTGCCAGTAGTTTTCAGGCGGGCGGTCCTTACAATGAGCAGTTCTTC; CDR3: CASSFQAGGPYNEQFF
D: TRBD2; J: TRBJ2-1; V: TRBV5-3; size: -; length: 17; DNA: TGTGCCAGAAGCTCAATATATGAGGGCGGGGGGCCGAATGAGCAGTTCTTC; CDR3: CARSSIYEGGGPNEQFF
D: -; J: TRBJ2-5; V: TRBV5-6; size: medium-sized; length: 11; DNA: TGTGCCAGCAGCTTGACGGAGACCCAGTACTTC; CDR3: CASSLTETQYF
D: -; J: TRBJ2-2; V: TRBV5-5; size: -; length: 14; DNA: TGTGCCAGCAGCCTCTCGATGGGTCCCGGGGAGCTGTTTTTT; CDR3: CASSLSMGPGELFF
D: TRBD2; J: TRBJ2-3; V: TRBV9; size: once; length: 16; DNA: TGTGCCCGCAGCGTCGGGGGCGGGGGGGCTCATGATACGCAGTATTTT; CDR3: CARSVGGGGAHDTQYF
D: -; J: TRBJ2-7; V: TRBV10-2; size: medium-sized; length: 14; DNA: TGCGCCAGCAGTGACGTCCTTCTTCCCTACGAGCAGTACTTC; CDR3: CASSDVLLPYEQYF
D: -; J: TRBJ2-1; V: TRBV6-5; size: -; length: 12; DNA: TGTGCCAGCAGGGACCTGTACAATGAGCAGTTCTTC; CDR3: CASRDLYNEQFF
D: -; J: TRBJ2-2; V: TRBV5-6; size: -; length: 13; DNA: TGTGCCAGCACGGCGGGCGTTACCGGGGAGCTGTTTTTT; CDR3: CASTAGVTGELFF
D: TRBD1; J: TRBJ1-5; V: TRBV6-6; size: medium-sized; length: 14; DNA: TGTGCCAGCGTTACAGGGGGGTCCAATCAGCCCCAGCATTTT; CDR3: CASVTGGSNQPQHF
D: -; J: TRBJ1-2; V: TRBV15; size: -; length: 14; DNA: TGTGCCACCCAGCAAAGGGACCCCAGTTATGGCTACACCTTC; CDR3: CATQQRDPSYGYTF
D: -; J: TRBJ1-4; V: TRBV2; size: -; length: 15; DNA: TGTGCCAGCAGGACTGGAAGGATGACTAATGAAAAACTGTTTTTT; CDR3: CASRTGRMTNEKLFF
D: -; J: TRBJ1-1; V: TRBV25-1; size: few; length: 15; DNA: TGTGCCAGCAGTCCCCTAAGCGGGGGGGCGAAGGGAGCTTTCTTT; CDR3: CASSPLSGGAKGAFF
D: TRBD1; J: TRBJ1-4; V: TRBV4-2; size: -; length: 17; DNA: TGTGCCAGCAGCCAAGAGGGGGACGGACAGGGTGGTGAAAAACTGTTTTTT; CDR3: CASSQEGDGQGGEKLFF
D: -; J: TRBJ2-5; V: TRBV11-2; size: -; length: 14; DNA: TGTGCCAGCAGCTTTCAGGGGGGCCAAGAGACCCAGTACTTC; CDR3: CASSFQGGQETQYF
D: -; J: TRBJ1-5; V: TRBV27; size: few; length: 14; DNA: TGTGCCAGCAGTTTATCAGGGGCAGCTCAGCCCCAGCATTTT; CDR3: CASSLSGAAQPQHF
D: -; J: TRBJ1-1; V: TRBV27; size: -; length: 14; DNA: TGTGCCAGCAGTTGGAAGGGTCTGAACACTGAAGCTTTCTTT; CDR3: CASSWKGLNTEAFF
D: -; J: TRBJ1-4; V: TRBV15; size: once; length: 18; DNA: TGTGCCACCAGCAGAGTCTTCGTGTCGCCGGGTCTTAATGAAAAACTGTTTTTT; CDR3: CATSRVFVSPGLNEKLFF
D: -; J: TRBJ2-7; V: TRBV5-4; size: once; length: 14; DNA: TGTGCCAGCAGCTTTCAGGGGCCCTCCTACGAGCAGTACTTC; CDR3: CASSFQGPSYEQYF
D: TRBD1; J: TRBJ2-7; V: TRBV9; size: -; length: 14; DNA: TGTGCCAGCAGCCTAGGGGACAGGGGCTACGAGCAGTACTTC; CDR3: CASSLGDRGYEQYF
D: TRBD1; J: TRBJ1-2; V: TRBV6-5; size: -; length: 14; DNA: TGTGCCAGCAGCGCTGACAGGGGGTTCTATGGCTACACCTTC; CDR3: CASSADRGFYGYTF
D: -; J: TRBJ2-1; V: TRBV7-9; size: -; length: 14; DNA: TGTGCCAGCAGAAGTGAGATCTCCTACAATGAGCAGTTCTTC; CDR3: CASRSEISYNEQFF
D: -; J: TRBJ2-7; V: TRBV29-1; size: -; length: 13; DNA: TGCAGCGTTGAACGGGAGCGAGGGCACGAGCAGTACTTC; CDR3: CSVERERGHEQYF
D: -; J: TRBJ1-5; V: TRBV29-1; size: -; length: 13; DNA: TGCAGCGTTGGAGGGGATAGCAATCAGCCCCAGCATTTT; CDR3: CSVGGDSNQPQHF
D: -; J: TRBJ2-5; V: TRBV6-6; size: -; length: 11; DNA: TGTGCCAGCAGCCTAGGGGAGACCCAGTACTTC; CDR3: CASSLGETQYF
D: TRBD1; J: TRBJ1-5; V: TRBV19; size: -; length: 18; DNA: TGTGCCAGTAGTACCCACCCCGGGACAGGGGGCGCGGATCAGCCCCAGCATTTT; CDR3: CASSTHPGTGGADQPQHF
D: -; J: TRBJ2-7; V: TRBV13; size: -; length: 15; DNA: TGTGCCAGCAGCTTAGGATTTGGGGTACCCTACGAGCAGTACTTC; CDR3: CASSLGFGVPYEQYF
D: TRBD2; J: TRBJ2-5; V: TRBV7-8; size: -; length: 14; DNA: TGTGCCAGCAGCTTAGGGGGGGGGAAGGAGACCCAGTACTTC; CDR3: CASSLGGGKETQYF
D: -; J: TRBJ1-1; V: TRBV18; size: -; length: 11; DNA: TGTGCCAGCCACAGACTCGGGGCCGCTTTCTTT; CDR3: CASHRLGAAFF
D: TRBD2; J: TRBJ2-3; V: TRBV5-8; size: -; length: 15; DNA: TGTGCCAGCTCCGTCGGGGGGGACGGCACAGATACGCAGTATTTT; CDR3: CASSVGGDGTDTQYF
D: -; J: TRBJ2-3; V: TRBV29-1; size: -; length: 12; DNA: TGCAGCGTTGCATTAGGGACAGATACGCAGTATTTT; CDR3: CSVALGTDTQYF
D: -; J: TRBJ2-3; V: TRBV18; size: -; length: 11; DNA: TGTGCCAGCCTTCTTCTTAATACGCAGTATTTT; CDR3: CASLLLNTQYF
D: -; J: TRBJ1-1; V: TRBV9; size: once; length: 15; DNA: TGTGCCAGCAGCGTAGACGGGGCTCTAACGAGTGAAGCTTTCTTT; CDR3: CASSVDGALTSEAFF
D: TRBD1; J: TRBJ1-2; V: TRBV11-3; size: -; length: 17; DNA: TGTGCCAGCAGTACTTGGGGAAGGGACAGGGGGACCTATGGCTACACCTTC; CDR3: CASSTWGRDRGTYGYTF
D: TRBD2; J: TRBJ2-3; V: TRBV5-8; size: once; length: 13; DNA: TGTGCCAGTATAACTAGCGGGAAAAATACGCAGTATTTT; CDR3: CASITSGKNTQYF
D: -; J: TRBJ2-7; V: TRBV5-1; size: once; length: 18; DNA: TGCGCCAGCAGCTTGCGGGGCCAGGGTCCCAATTTTCGGTACGAGCAGTACTTC; CDR3: CASSLRGQGPNFRYEQYF
D: -; J: TRBJ2-7; V: TRBV27; size: once; length: 15; DNA: TGTGCCAGCAGTTTGTCGTACGGTGGAGGCTACGAGCAGTACTTC; CDR3: CASSLSYGGGYEQYF
D: -; J: TRBJ2-1; V: TRBV9; size: -; length: 12; DNA: TGTGCCAGCAGCGTAGGAACAAATGAGCAGTTCTTC; CDR3: CASSVGTNEQFF
D: -; J: TRBJ1-4; V: TRBV4-3; size: -; length: 13; DNA: TGCGCCAGCAGCCAGGGGACGGCTGGAAAACTGTTTTTT; CDR3: CASSQGTAGKLFF
D: TRBD1; J: TRBJ2-7; V: TRBV12-5; size: -; length: 15; DNA: TGTGCTAGTGGTTTGGCGAGGACAGGTTTCTCCGAGCAGTACTTC; CDR3: CASGLARTGFSEQYF
D: -; J: TRBJ2-3; V: TRBV28; size: -; length: 13; DNA: TGTGCCAGCAGTTTCGGGTGGTTGGATACGCAGTATTTT; CDR3: CASSFGWLDTQYF
D: -; J: TRBJ2-1; V: TRBV4-1; size: few; length: 14; DNA: TGCGCCAGCAGCCCTCGGGGCTGGGTAAATGAGCAGTTCTTC; CDR3: CASSPRGWVNEQFF
D: -; J: TRBJ2-5; V: TRBV6-6; size: few; length: 14; DNA: TGTGCCAGCAGTCCTGGGCGGGGTCAAGAGACCCAGTACTTC; CDR3: CASSPGRGQETQYF
D: -; J: TRBJ2-2; V: TRBV19; size: -; length: 13; DNA: TGTGCCAGCAACTTTGCGGGGTCCGGGGAGCTGTTTTTT; CDR3: CASNFAGSGELFF
D: -; J: TRBJ1-1; V: TRBV11-2; size: -; length: 14; DNA: TGTGCCAGCAGCTTGGCAGCGGTGGGAACTGAAGCTTTCTTT; CDR3: CASSLAAVGTEAFF
D: -; J: TRBJ1-5; V: TRBV27; size: -; length: 16; DNA: TGTGCCAGCAGTTTGACGGGGGGCGGTGGGTATCAGCCCCAGCATTTT; CDR3: CASSLTGGGGYQPQHF